Listed below are T cell receptor beta chains from one sample, sequenced in a study of radiotherapy plus CTLA-4 blockade in lung cancer. Repertoires were generated with immunoSEQ multiplex PCR, while TCRdb's copy carries only in-frame clones and drops some. The table includes about 93,000 clones, 88% detected once. This specimen was peripheral blood, taken from a patient treated with radiotherapy plus ipilimumab. The receptors were sampled from a human donor with non-small cell lung cancer that progressed on radiotherapy plus ipilimumab. Both conserved end residues are part of each CDR3. Size is omitted from some rows. Given values are once, few, many or a class for expanded clones.

abundance	len	v_gene	j_gene	CDR3aa
-	17	TRBV14	TRBJ1-2	CASSQDRGMFLGNGYTF
-	15	TRBV7-3	TRBJ2-1	CASSVTGTSFDEQFF
-	14	TRBV11-2	TRBJ2-7	CASSFGTARYEQYF
-	15	TRBV5-5	TRBJ1-2	CASSLNHRVLYGYTF
-	18	TRBV11-3	TRBJ2-1	CASSSAVLLSISYNEQFF
-	17	TRBV19	TRBJ1-3	CASSLRAQGRNGNTIYF
-	14	TRBV11-3	TRBJ2-2	CASSLEPATGELFF
-	15	TRBV30	TRBJ1-5	CAWTSKDRVSEPQHF
-	14	TRBV19	TRBJ1-2	CASSSPGANYGYTF
-	15	TRBV5-6	TRBJ2-2	CASYPSGRGTGELFF
-	12	TRBV9	TRBJ2-1	CASSPDTREQFF
-	19	TRBV5-1	TRBJ2-7	CASSLGKTDRLAGTYEQYF
-	18	TRBV11-2	TRBJ2-3	CASNPRTCRAGRGETQYF
-	17	TRBV5-4	TRBJ2-2	CASSRGLGPTVPGELFF
few	13	TRBV30	TRBJ2-7	CAWSSGPYYEQYF
-	15	TRBV30	TRBJ2-2	CAWIYSGRAAGELFF
-	16	TRBV9	TRBJ2-1	CASSLLGSGSVDEQFF
-	15	TRBV18	TRBJ2-3	CASSTGLASTDTQYF
-	13	TRBV5-1	TRBJ1-2	CASSPGRNYGYTF
-	15	TRBV7-2	TRBJ2-5	CASSPRQGGPGTQYF
-	16	TRBV2	TRBJ2-1	CASSQWVAGGLNEQFF
-	14	TRBV2	TRBJ2-2	CASSVERHTGELFF
-	15	TRBV5-6	TRBJ1-2	CASSTWGVNNYGYTF
-	13	TRBV19	TRBJ1-2	CASSMGENYGYTF
-	14	TRBV9	TRBJ1-4	CASSPRDRQEKLFF
-	14	TRBV6-5	TRBJ2-7	CASSPRLGAYEQYF
-	13	TRBV6-5	TRBJ2-7	CASSNPGSYEQYF
-	12	TRBV4-2	TRBJ1-2	CASSKDGYGYTF
few	16	TRBV25-1	TRBJ1-2	CASSDRGALSNYGYTF
-	19	TRBV4-2	TRBJ2-3	CASSQDGLAGGEVTDTQYF
-	13	TRBV19	TRBJ2-1	CASSFGSYNEQFF
-	18	TRBV5-1	TRBJ2-5	CASSPRSGTSGIQETQYF
-	13	TRBV28	TRBJ1-1	CASRRDRNTEAFF
-	14	TRBV10-3	TRBJ1-2	CAISESPGGGGYTF
-	15	TRBV6-6	TRBJ1-1	CASSNPQGGNTEAFF
-	15	TRBV5-4	TRBJ1-3	CASSNGLGSGNTIYF
-	13	TRBV7-3	TRBJ2-1	CASSLGTFNEQFF
-	13	TRBV2	TRBJ1-1	CASSPLQDTEAFF
-	13	TRBV7-2	TRBJ1-1	CASSLRGNTEAFF
-	14	TRBV2	TRBJ1-5	CASSTDRDNQPQHF
-	14	TRBV7-3	TRBJ2-7	CASSSGTGPYEQYF